The next 27 T cell receptor beta chains were all read from a single sample in a study of post-analysis software for immune sequencing data. Findings and caveats of the study: There were five or six TRBV segments more frequent in patients than controls, and TRBV5-6, TRBV5-1 and TRBV20-1 were among them.

Sequencing libraries made from TCR beta cDNA carried unique molecular identifiers. TCRdb fed the PCR reads into MiXCR, producing one record per CDR3 protein. The sample contains about 770,000 distinct CDR3 sequences, about 43% of which appear only once. What these receptors recognize is not known. The specimen was blood. These receptors came from a girl between 5 and 17 years old with multiple sclerosis.

The DNA for the CDR3 is TGTGCCAGCAGCTTAAACAGGGGCCCGGGGGGGGACACTGAAGCTTTCTTT. This gives the protein CASSLNRGPGGDTEAFF. The V call is TRBV7-6, the J call TRBJ1-1; 7 bases fit TRBD1. Germline CDR1 and CDR2: SGHVS and FNYEAQ. This CDR3 has 17 amino acids. V lost 2 bases and J lost 3; bases outside the gene matches: 12.

The J gene is TRBJ2-7, the V gene TRBV9; 9 bases align to TRBD2. Germline-derived CDR1 and CDR2 are SGDLS and YYNGEE. CDR3 length: 14 residues. V gave up 0 bases and J gave up 6 bases; unmatched junction bases: 4. CDR3 bases: TGTGCCAGCAGCGTAGGCGGGAGGGCCTCCGAGCAGTACTTC. Protein product: CASSVGGRASEQYF.

The J gene is TRBJ2-1, the V gene TRBV27; 7 bases are shared with TRBD1. Germline CDR1 is MNHEY and CDR2 is SMNVEV (reference sequence). The CDR3 has 15 residues. After removal of 2 bases from V and 2 bases from J, the junction contained 3 bases not matched to a gene. The CDR3 reads CASSLGTVPYNEQFF. The CDR3 DNA is TGTGCCAGCAGTTTAGGGACAGTGCCCTACAATGAGCAGTTCTTC.

CDR3 residues: CSARVAGDGPGHNSPLHF. CDR3 nucleotides: TGCAGTGCTAGAGTAGCGGGTGATGGGCCAGGGCATAATTCACCCCTCCACTTT. The chain joins TRBV20-1 to TRBJ1-6, with TRBD1 as a possible D gene (5 bases). CDR3 size: 18 residues. Trimming took 1 base from V and 5 from J, leaving 21 bases between them. The germline CDR1 and CDR2 sequences are DFQATT and SNEGSKA (reference sequence).

This sequence joins TRBV6-5 and TRBJ2-7, with a possible D match to TRBD2 (8 bases). V was clipped by 6 bases and J by 3 bases, with 18 bases between them. Germline V CDR1 and CDR2: MNHEY, SVGAGI. This CDR3 has 15 residues. The CDR3 here is CASRVVAGQFYEQYF. The CDR3 region has the DNA TGTGCCAGCAGAGTGGTAGCGGGACAGTTCTACGAGCAGTACTTC.

The table lists this clonotype with a few counts. CDR3 sequence (DNA): TGTGCCAGCACCATAGCGGTAAACAATGAGCAGTTCTTC. The encoded protein is CASTIAVNNEQFF. The rearrangement joins TRBV27 to TRBJ2-1; D may be TRBD2 (6 bases). V dropped 7 bases and J dropped 5 bases, with 12 bases sitting between them. The CDR3 has 13 residues. Germline CDR1 is MNHEY and CDR2 is SMNVEV (reference sequence).

This chain links TRBV9 with TRBJ1-5; 10 nucleotides line up with TRBD1. Per germline, CDR1 SGDLS and CDR2 YYNGEE. V gave up 3 bases and J gave up 1 base; unmatched junction bases: 10. The CDR3 consists of 18 residues. Here the CDR3 DNA reads TGTGCCAGCAGCGCGATCGGGACAGGGGCAGGGAGCAATCAGCCCCAGCATTTT. Its protein is CASSAIGTGAGSNQPQHF.

The chain links TRBV7-2 to TRBJ2-1, with 9 bases that match TRBD2. The V gene end was trimmed by 1 base and the J gene end by 10 bases; junction bases not matched to a gene: 11. This CDR3 is built from 16 residues. Germline V gene sequence: CDR1 SGHTA, CDR2 FQGNSA. CDR3 sequence (DNA): TGTGCCAGCAGCTTAGTTCGGCTAGCGGGAATTGAGGAGCAGTTCTTC. Its protein is CASSLVRLAGIEEQFF.

This clonotype was counted many times. V usage is TRBV7-9 and J usage is TRBJ2-7; TRBD2 matches at 11 bases. From germline, CDR1 is SEHNR and CDR2 FQNEAQ (reference sequence). Germline trimming cut 4 bases from V and 3 bases from J; bases unmatched to any gene: 2. The CDR3 loop spans 14 amino acids. This chain's CDR3 is CASSSTSGSYEQYF. CDR3 in DNA: TGTGCCAGCAGCTCAACTAGCGGGAGCTACGAGCAGTACTTC.

This clonotype is a singleton in its sample. The rearrangement links TRBV5-1 to TRBJ2-7, with D possibly matching TRBD2 (5 bases). V was clipped by 4 bases and J by 5 bases, with 13 bases between them. The CDR3 runs 13 residues. In germline, CDR1 is SGHRS, CDR2 YFSETQ. The CDR3 DNA reads TGCGCCAGCAGCAACCGGAAGGGAGACGAGCAGTACTTC. This translates into CASSNRKGDEQYF.

The genes are TRBV29-1 and TRBJ2-3, with D maybe TRBD1 (5 bases). Germline assignment: CDR1 SQVTM and CDR2 ANQGSEA. The CDR3 is made up of 13 amino acids. Trimming pared 8 bases from V and 0 bases from J, leaving 12 bases between. Here the CDR3 DNA reads TGCAGCTACAGGCGAACTAGCACAGATACGCAGTATTTT. Protein product: CSYRRTSTDTQYF.

The J gene is TRBJ2-5, the V gene TRBV7-9; 8 bases align to TRBD2. The CDR3 covers 16 residues. Germline lookup yields CDR1 SEHNR and CDR2 FQNEAQ (reference sequence). The V and J ends lost 0 bases and 5 bases, in that order; junction bases with no gene match: 8. Here the CDR3 DNA reads TGTGCCAGCAGCTTAGCGGGAGAGCGGGAGTGGGAGACCCAGTACTTC. Protein product: CASSLAGEREWETQYF. Complete variable domain (other parts from reference TRBV7-9 and TRBJ2-5): DTGVSQNPRHKITKRGQNVTFRCDPISEHNRLYWYRQTLGQGPEFLTYFQNEAQLEKSRLLSDRFSAERPKGSFSTLEIQRTEQGDSAMYLCASSLAGEREWETQYFGPGTRLLVL.

The chain has TRBV20-1 and TRBJ2-4, with 7 bases lining up with TRBD2. Matching the DNA end better, TRBJ2-7 makes the J call doubtful. Germline V lookup: CDR1 DFQATT, CDR2 SNEGSKA (reference sequence). The CDR3 runs to 11 residues. The CDR3 nucleotides read TGCAGTGCTATGCGGGAGAGCGAGCAGTACTTC. Protein sequence: CSAMRESEQYF.

Only one count was recorded for this clonotype. The gene calls are TRBV6-1 and TRBJ2-3, with 11 bases fitting TRBD2. There are 15 residues in the CDR3. CDR1 MNHNS and CDR2 SASEGT come from the germline V gene. J lost 5 bases, V lost 3 bases, and 4 bases had no gene match. CDR3 nucleotides: TGTGCCAGCAGTGATCTAGCGGGAGGTGGAGATACGCAGTATTTT. It translates to CASSDLAGGGDTQYF.

The chain recombines TRBV3-1 with TRBJ1-4; 7 nucleotides align to TRBD1. V gave up 4 bases and J gave up 5 bases; unmatched junction bases: 7. The CDR3 is 15 residues long. CDR1 and CDR2 (germline): LGHDT, YNNKEL (reference sequence). The CDR3 DNA reads TGTGCCAGCAGCCTACCTCAGGGGGTAAATGAAAAACTGTTTTTT. It codes for CASSLPQGVNEKLFF.

The V gene is TRBV7-9, the J gene TRBJ2-5, with D perhaps matching TRBD2 (6 bases). The germline V gene has CDR1 SEHNR and CDR2 FQNEAQ (reference sequence). V lost 4 bases to trimming and J lost 2 bases, with 20 bases between them. The CDR3 covers 17 residues. The CDR3 reads CASSSSGGARRQETQYF. Here the CDR3 DNA reads TGTGCCAGCAGCTCAAGCGGCGGGGCGAGGCGGCAAGAGACCCAGTACTTC.

This clonotype was seen at least ten times. V is TRBV4-2 and J is TRBJ1-6, with D tentatively TRBD1 (6 bases). Trimming stripped 0 bases from V and 9 bases from J, with 12 bases between. CDR1 is LGHNA and CDR2 is YNFKEQ in the germline V gene. The length of the CDR3 is 15 residues. CDR3 nucleotides: TGTGCCAGCAGCCAAGACGTGGCAGGGGTTTCACCCCTCCACTTT. It specifies CASSQDVAGVSPLHF.

With respect to this clonotype: No conserved phenylalanine or tryptophan is present at the end of the CDR3, so a read error is the likely explanation. The rearrangement uses TRBV24-1 and TRBJ2-2; D remains unclear. The CDR3 runs 14 residues. Trimming pared 5 bases from V and 6 bases from J, leaving 12 bases between. Looked up from germline, CDR1 is KGHDR and CDR2 is SFDVKD. The CDR3 region is CATSAGLPAGELFV. CDR3 DNA: TGTGCCACCAGTGCTGGGCTCCCGGCCGGGGAGCTGTTTGTT.

The genes are TRBV4-2 and TRBJ2-3; 8 bases fit TRBD2. V dropped 4 bases and J dropped 2; count of bases not matched to a gene: 8. In germline, CDR1 is LGHNA, CDR2 YNFKEQ. The CDR3 loop spans 16 amino acids. The CDR3 sequence: CASSPLKREYTDTQYF. The CDR3 bases are TGTGCCAGCAGCCCCCTCAAGCGGGAGTACACAGATACGCAGTATTTT.

Here the CDR3 DNA reads TGTGCCAGCAGGAGTATCAGGGAACCTATGAACACTGAAGCTTTCTTT. This gives the protein CASRSIREPMNTEAFF. This sequence joins TRBV12-3 or TRBV12-4 and TRBJ1-1, with a weak D call TRBD1 (5 bases). V was cut by 6 bases and J by 0 bases, with 17 bases left in between. The CDR3 contains 16 residues.

This clonotype was seen a few times. The rearrangement links TRBV28 to TRBJ1-4; TRBD1 matches 9 bases. Germline CDR1 is MDHEN and CDR2 is SYDVKM. V lost 4 bases to trimming and J lost 8 bases; unmatched junction nucleotides: 14. This CDR3 spans 17 amino acids. The CDR3 protein is CASSWIGQGPRREKLFF. CDR3 bases: TGTGCCAGCAGTTGGATAGGACAGGGGCCCCGTCGGGAAAAACTGTTTTTT.

In the case of this clonotype: Germline and junction disagree at one end, which may indicate a read error. The chain joins TRBV2 to TRBJ2-1, with D perhaps matching TRBD2 (5 bases). The length of the CDR3 is 13 residues. From germline, CDR1 is SNHLY and CDR2 FYNNEI. CDR3 protein: CTSAEPSPNEQFF. The CDR3 nucleotides read TGTACCAGCGCCGAACCTAGCCCCAATGAGCAGTTCTTC.

The chain employs TRBV12-3 or TRBV12-4 and TRBJ2-1; no clear D gene. V was shortened by 3 bases and J by 7 bases, with 7 bases between the two germline ends. The CDR3 is 12 amino acids. CDR3 loop: CASSFGENEQFF. The CDR3, as DNA: TGTGCCAGCAGTTTCGGAGAGAATGAGCAGTTCTTC.

The rearrangement uses TRBV3-1 and TRBJ1-2; D not certain. Germline V gene data show CDR1 as LGHDT and CDR2 as YNNKEL (reference sequence). The CDR3 has 11 amino acids. Trimming left V 4 bases short and J 8 bases short, with 8 bases between. In DNA form, the CDR3 reads TGTGCCAGCAGCCGAGGTGCCGGCTACACCTTC. Protein: CASSRGAGYTF.

V and J are TRBV20-1 and TRBJ2-5; 7 nucleotides agree with TRBD2. V shed 0 bases and J 8 bases; nucleotides not matched to a gene: 3. The CDR3 loop spans 12 amino acids. The germline gives CDR1 DFQATT, CDR2 SNEGSKA (reference sequence). In DNA form, the CDR3 reads TGCAGTGCTAGAGATTCGGGACTAACCCAGTACTTC. The encoded protein is CSARDSGLTQYF.

This rearrangement joins TRBV18 to TRBJ2-7, with D maybe TRBD1 (5 bases). The J call may be in error: the DNA end matches TRBJ2-5 better. Germline V gene sequence: CDR1 KGHSH, CDR2 LQKENI. This CDR3 has 14 residues. CDR3 region: CASSPSIDRTTQYF. In DNA, the CDR3 is TGTGCCAGCTCACCATCTATAGACAGAACGACCCAGTACTTC.

This clonotype has a handful of counts. The chain links TRBV7-3 to TRBJ2-3; D call uncertain. CDR1 is SGHTA, CDR2 FQGTGA, per germline. This CDR3 contains 15 residues. The germline V and J ends were trimmed by 6 bases and 0 bases, with 13 bases remaining between them. DNA of the CDR3: TGTGCCAGCAGTCAAGGCGCGGCTAGCACAGATACGCAGTATTTT. Protein: CASSQGAASTDTQYF.